The clone carrying this T cell receptor (beta chain) was observed many times. What it binds is unknown. This entry comes from a study of T cells in Graves' hyperthyroidism and ophthalmopathy. Patients with ophthalmopathy all had a Clinical Activity Score of at least 3, a NOSPECS grade of at least 4 and duration under 3 months. Diagnosing involved the use of clinical symptoms, serum thyroxine and TRAb, thyroid ultrasound and orbital computed tomography. Amplification of TCR beta CDR3 regions was performed using RNA transcripts as template. The TCR CDR3 was amplified in a first-round RT-PCR using the HTBI primer set. TCRdb reprocessed the multiplex PCR reads with MiXCR, giving one entry per CDR3 protein. The sample has 360,000 or so distinct CDR3 sequences, 13% to 15% seen once. Study results and limitations: Stable hyperthyroidism was separated from ophthalmopathy by a model based on 13 V-J features.

The germline V gene encodes CDR1 SGHRS and CDR2 YFSETQ. V lost 9 bases and J lost 6, with 16 bases in between. This CDR3 spans 12 amino acids. The sequence was obtained from a woman aged 55-75 years with Graves' ophthalmopathy. The chain is built from TRBV5-1 and TRBJ2-7; the D call may be TRBD1 or TRBD2 (5 bases each). Sequencing was performed on blood. For the CDR3, the DNA is TGCGCCACCTCCGAGGGGTTGGGCGAGCAGTACTTC. Protein sequence: CATSEGLGEQYF.